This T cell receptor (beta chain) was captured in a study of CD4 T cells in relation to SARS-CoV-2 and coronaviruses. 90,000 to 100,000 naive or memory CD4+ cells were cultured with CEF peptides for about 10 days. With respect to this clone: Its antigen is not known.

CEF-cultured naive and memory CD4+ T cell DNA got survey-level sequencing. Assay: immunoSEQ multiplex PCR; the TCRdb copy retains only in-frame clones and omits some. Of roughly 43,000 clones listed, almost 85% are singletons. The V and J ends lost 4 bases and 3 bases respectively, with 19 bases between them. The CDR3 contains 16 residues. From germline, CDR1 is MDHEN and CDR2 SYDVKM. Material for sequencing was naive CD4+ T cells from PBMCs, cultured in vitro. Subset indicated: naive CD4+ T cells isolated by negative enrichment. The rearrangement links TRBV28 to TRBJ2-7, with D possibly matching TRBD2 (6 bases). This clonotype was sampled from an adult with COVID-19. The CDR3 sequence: CASSSPGGSGDYEQYF. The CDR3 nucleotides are TGTGCCAGCAGTTCCCCCGGGGGATCCGGCGACTACGAGCAGTACTTC.